A single sample is the source of the 27 T cell receptor beta chains below, sequenced in a study of graft-versus-host responses after intestinal transplantation. No antigen has been identified for these receptors. TCRdb keeps only in-frame clones here, not all; method: immunoSEQ multiplex PCR. This table has some 86,000 clones, under 95% appearing once. The sample consisted of unstimulated CD8+ T cells sorted from spleen or lymph node cells, taken before intestinal transplant. The receptors were sampled from a human donor who received an intestinal transplant.

The chain carries TRBV4-1 and TRBJ2-5; possibly TRBD2 for D (6 bases). The J call may be mistaken, given a closer DNA end match to TRBJ2-7. This CDR3 is built from 14 residues. Germline CDR1 and CDR2: MGHRA and YSYEKL. The CDR3 loop reads CASSQSAGGDEQYF. The CDR3 DNA is TGCGCCAGCAGTCAGTCGGCAGGAGGGGACGAGCAGTACTTC.

The J gene is TRBJ2-7, the V gene TRBV7-9; a possible D gene is TRBD1 (5 bases). Between the trimmed V and J ends, which lost 5 bases and 1 base, there was a span of 12 bases. The CDR3 is made up of 14 amino acids. Germline lookup yields CDR1 SEHNR and CDR2 FQNEAQ (reference sequence). CDR3 sequence: CASSADSLSYEQYF. CDR3 nucleotide sequence: TGTGCCAGCAGCGCAGACAGCCTTTCCTACGAGCAGTACTTC.

The chain combines TRBV6-1 with TRBJ1-5; D is possibly TRBD1 (5 bases). Per the germline V gene, CDR1 is MNHNS and CDR2 is SASEGT. Trimming cost V 5 bases and J 0 bases, with 5 bases left between them. This CDR3 spans 13 amino acids. CDR3 in amino acids: CASSTGSNQPQHF. CDR3 bases: TGTGCCAGCAGTACAGGTAGCAATCAGCCCCAGCATTTT.

This clone was observed once. This chain links TRBV19 with TRBJ1-6; no firm D call. V was pared by 5 bases and J by 0 bases, with 11 bases between. The CDR3 contains 16 residues. The germline CDR1 and CDR2 sequences are LNHDA and SQIVND (reference sequence). The CDR3, as DNA: TGTGCCAGTAGTGCACTGGTGAGCTCCTATAATTCACCCCTCCACTTT. Translation gives CASSALVSSYNSPLHF.

V is TRBV4-1 and J is TRBJ2-7, with 9 bases that match TRBD1. CDR1 is MGHRA, CDR2 YSYEKL, per germline. V was clipped by 1 base and J by 4 bases; unmatched bases: 23. The CDR3 has 21 residues. The CDR3: CASSQAAPYVGNRDRVYEQYF. The CDR3 DNA reads as TGCGCCAGCAGCCAAGCCGCTCCGTACGTGGGGAACCGGGACAGGGTTTACGAGCAGTACTTC.

Written as DNA, the CDR3 is TGCGCCAGCAGTGAGTCGTACAACTCCTACGAGCAGTACTTC. Translating it yields CASSESYNSYEQYF. The chain employs TRBV10-1 and TRBJ2-7, with D hard to call. Germline CDR1 is WNHNN and CDR2 is SYGVQD (reference sequence). The germline V and J ends were trimmed by 0 bases and 0 bases, with 6 bases remaining between them. The CDR3 contains 14 residues.

This clone is a singleton in its sample. V gene TRBV28 combines with J gene TRBJ1-1; TRBD1 aligns across 8 bases. Germline CDR1 reads MDHEN; CDR2 reads SYDVKM. This CDR3 is built from 14 residues. V lost 5 bases, J lost 3 bases, and 5 bases stayed unmatched. CDR3 protein: CASSETGGYTEAFF. DNA for the CDR3: TGTGCCAGCAGTGAAACAGGGGGATACACTGAAGCTTTCTTT. The variable domain in full, completed from reference TRBV28 and TRBJ1-1, reads DVKVTQSSRYLVKRTGEKVFLECVQDMDHENMFWYRQDPGLGLRLIYFSYDVKMKEKGDIPEGYSVSREKKERFSLILESASTNQTSMYLCASSETGGYTEAFFGQGTRLTVV.

The rearrangement links TRBV18 to TRBJ1-3; 7 bases match TRBD1. With V trimmed by 2 bases and J by 7 bases, 5 bases remained unmatched. Germline V gives CDR1 KGHSH, CDR2 LQKENI. The CDR3 has 14 amino acids. CDR3 nucleotide sequence: TGTGCCAGCTCACCAATCTTCAGGGGGAACACCATATATTTT. Protein: CASSPIFRGNTIYF.

J is TRBJ1-1 and V is TRBV5-1, with TRBD1 as a possible D gene (6 bases). V was pared by 8 bases and J by 7 bases, with 24 bases between. This CDR3 has 15 amino acids. Germline assignment: CDR1 SGHRS and CDR2 YFSETQ. The CDR3 reads CASRRLTFKGGEAFF. The CDR3 DNA follows: TGCGCCAGTAGGAGGTTAACCTTTAAGGGGGGTGAAGCTTTCTTT.

The V and J genes are TRBV5-1 and TRBJ2-3; perhaps TRBD2 as D (5 bases). Germline assignment: CDR1 SGHRS and CDR2 YFSETQ. The CDR3 extends over 16 amino acids. Deletions cut 1 base from V and 1 base from J, with 13 bases between. Here the CDR3 DNA reads TGCGCCAGCAGCTTGTTTTGGGGAGAGGGCACAGATACGCAGTATTTT. Translation gives CASSLFWGEGTDTQYF.

The rearrangement links TRBV25-1 to TRBJ1-2; D remains unclear. CDR1 is MGHDK, CDR2 SYGVNS, per germline. V dropped 3 bases and J dropped 1 base, with 3 bases sitting between them. The CDR3 covers 12 residues. CDR3 region: CASSDYNYGYTF. In DNA form, the CDR3 reads TGTGCCAGCAGTGATTATAACTATGGCTACACCTTC.

The genes are TRBV5-4 and TRBJ2-7, with TRBD2 matching 8 bases. The CDR3 spans 15 residues. Per the germline V gene, CDR1 is SGHNT and CDR2 is YYREEE (reference sequence). The V gene end was trimmed by 2 bases and the J gene end by 2 bases; junction bases not matched to a gene: 6. This CDR3 is CASSFAGGLPYEQYF. In nucleotides, the CDR3 is TGTGCCAGCAGCTTCGCGGGGGGACTTCCCTACGAGCAGTACTTC.

The rearrangement uses TRBV6-5 and TRBJ1-2, with D hard to call. Deletions cut 0 bases from V and 5 bases from J, with 10 bases between. The CDR3 length is 14 residues. The germline CDR1 and CDR2 sequences are MNHEY and SVGAGI. The CDR3, as DNA: TGTGCCAGCAGTTACTCGGAGGGCCGGTATGGCTACACCTTC. Its protein product is CASSYSEGRYGYTF.

V usage is TRBV6-5 and J usage is TRBJ1-3; D is undetermined. Trimming took 6 bases from V and 0 from J, leaving 9 bases between them. Germline CDR1 and CDR2: MNHEY and SVGAGI. The CDR3 loop spans 14 amino acids. The CDR3 sequence is CASSAGASGNTIYF. The CDR3 region has the DNA TGTGCCAGCAGCGCGGGAGCCTCTGGAAACACCATATATTTT.

This clone was detected only once. Written as DNA, the CDR3 is TGTGCCAGCAGCTTCCAAATAGCGGGTACTCAAGAGACCCAGTACTTC. Encoded protein: CASSFQIAGTQETQYF. The J gene is TRBJ2-5, the V gene TRBV13; 7 bases fit TRBD2. Germline assignment: CDR1 PRHDT and CDR2 FYEKMQ (reference sequence). V lost 3 bases, J lost 2 bases, and 9 bases stayed unmatched. The CDR3 runs to 16 residues. Drawing the rest from reference TRBV13 and TRBJ2-5, the complete variable domain is AAGVIQSPRHLIKEKRETATLKCYPIPRHDTVYWYQQGPGQDPQFLISFYEKMQSDKGSIPDRFSAQQFSDYHSELNMSSLELGDSALYFCASSFQIAGTQETQYFGPGTRLLVL.

The chain links TRBV5-5 to TRBJ1-1; D is unresolved. V was pared by 0 bases and J by 0 bases, with 6 bases between. The length of the CDR3 is 14 residues. Germline V gene data show CDR1 as SGHKS and CDR2 as YYEKEE (reference sequence). The CDR3 loop is CASSLGSLNTEAFF. CDR3 nucleotides: TGTGCCAGCAGCTTGGGCAGTCTGAACACTGAAGCTTTCTTT. Based on the CDR3 plus reference TRBV5-5 and TRBJ1-1, the full variable domain is DAGVTQSPTHLIKTRGQQVTLRCSPISGHKSVSWYQQVLGQGPQFIFQYYEKEERGRGNFPDRFSARQFPNYSSELNVNALLLGDSALYLCASSLGSLNTEAFFGQGTRLTVV.

The CDR3, as DNA: TGTGCCAGCACGCGGTATGGGACAGATACGCAGTATTTT. Encoded protein: CASTRYGTDTQYF. The rearrangement uses TRBV9 and TRBJ2-3; D ambiguous. CDR3 length equals 13 residues. The V end lost 6 bases, the J end lost 3 bases, and 11 bases lay between the germline ends. Looked up from germline, CDR1 is SGDLS and CDR2 is YYNGEE.

This clone was counted a single time. This chain connects TRBV9 to TRBJ2-3; 10 nucleotides agree with TRBD2. CDR1 and CDR2 from the germline V gene are SGDLS and YYNGEE. The CDR3 is 15 residues long. V lost 6 bases and J lost 0; bases outside the gene matches: 4. As DNA, the CDR3 is TGTGCCAGCACCCTAGCGGGAGCTAGCACAGATACGCAGTATTTT. It specifies CASTLAGASTDTQYF.

V and J are TRBV19 and TRBJ2-1; 7 nucleotides match TRBD2. Unmatched junction bases numbered 6, after V lost 6 bases and J lost 4 bases. Germline V lookup: CDR1 LNHDA, CDR2 SQIVND (reference sequence). The CDR3 contains 14 residues. CDR3 DNA sequence: TGTGCCAGTAGCTTAGGCGGGGGATACAATGAGCAGTTCTTC. Translation: CASSLGGGYNEQFF.

The rearrangement uses TRBV15 and TRBJ2-3; 8 bases agree with TRBD1. V was pared by 9 bases and J by 0 bases, with 14 bases of the junction left unmatched. This CDR3 has 17 amino acids. CDR1 is LNHNV, CDR2 YYDKDF, per germline (reference sequence). CDR3 region: CATRRLQGGTSTDTQYF. Written as DNA, the CDR3 is TGTGCCACACGAAGACTACAGGGGGGAACTAGCACAGATACGCAGTATTTT. Using reference TRBV15 and TRBJ2-3 for the parts outside the CDR3, the full variable domain is DAMVIQNPRYQVTQFGKPVTLSCSQTLNHNVMYWYQQKSSQAPKLLFHYYDKDFNNEADTPDNFQSRRPNTSFCFLDIRSPGLGDTAMYLCATRRLQGGTSTDTQYFGPGTRLTVL.

This chain joins TRBV7-9 and TRBJ2-2; TRBD2 might be the D (6 bases). This CDR3 has 14 amino acids. The germline V gene encodes CDR1 SEHNR and CDR2 FQNEAQ (reference sequence). V was trimmed by 4 bases and J by 5 bases, leaving 11 bases between them. CDR3: CASSSFGGTGELFF. For the CDR3, the DNA is TGTGCCAGCAGCTCCTTCGGGGGAACCGGGGAGCTGTTTTTT.

The chain carries TRBV7-7 and TRBJ1-2, with 9 bases aligning to TRBD1. The germline V gene has CDR1 SSHAT and CDR2 FNYEAQ (reference sequence). The V segment lost 5 bases and the J segment 4 bases; nucleotides outside the gene matches: 5. The CDR3 runs to 14 residues. CDR3 sequence: CASSGDRDGYGYTF. The CDR3 DNA reads as TGTGCCAGCAGCGGGGACAGGGACGGCTATGGCTACACCTTC.

The V call is TRBV19, the J call TRBJ2-2; no reliable D call. The V gene's germline CDR1 is LNHDA and CDR2 SQIVND (reference sequence). The CDR3 has 12 amino acids. V gave up 6 bases and J gave up 6 bases, with 8 bases separating them. For the CDR3, the DNA is TGTGCCAGTAGACGCTTTTCCGGGGAGCTGTTTTTT. As protein: CASRRFSGELFF.

The chain is built from TRBV29-1 and TRBJ2-7, with 7 bases aligning to TRBD1. V was pared by 6 bases and J by 3 bases, with 11 bases of the junction left unmatched. CDR3 length: 14 amino acids. CDR1 SQVTM and CDR2 ANQGSEA come from the germline V gene. In nucleotides, the CDR3 is TGCAGCGTCGATGGACAGGACGGGATCTACGAGCAGTACTTC. This encodes CSVDGQDGIYEQYF.

This clone was counted once. The chain has TRBV6-1 and TRBJ2-5; TRBD2 is a possible D gene (6 bases). The germline V gene encodes CDR1 MNHNS and CDR2 SASEGT. The CDR3 contains 15 residues. The V end lost 6 bases, the J end lost 1 base, and 15 bases lay between the germline ends. The CDR3 DNA follows: TGTGCCAGCAGACGTCTAGCGACCCGCCAAGAGACCCAGTACTTC. This codes for CASRRLATRQETQYF.

V and J are TRBV6-5 and TRBJ2-7, with 10 positions matching TRBD1. Germline V gives CDR1 MNHEY, CDR2 SVGAGI. The CDR3 is 15 residues long. Germline trimming cut 6 bases from V and 0 bases from J; bases unmatched to any gene: 5. Written as DNA, the CDR3 is TGTGCCAGCAGGGCCGGGACAGGGGTCTCCTACGAGCAGTACTTC. Its protein is CASRAGTGVSYEQYF.

This clone was counted only a few times. CDR3 in amino acids: CASSLGQGTEAFF. CDR3 bases: TGTGCCAGCAGCTTAGGTCAGGGCACTGAAGCTTTCTTT. The rearrangement uses TRBV13 and TRBJ1-1; perhaps TRBD1 as D (5 bases). The germline V gene has CDR1 PRHDT and CDR2 FYEKMQ (reference sequence). The CDR3 sequence is 13 residues long. The ends were cut back, 0 bases at V and 4 bases at J, with 6 bases in the middle.